This is a list of T cell receptor beta chains from one sample in a study of T-cell memory formation after mild COVID-19. Each CDR3 protein gets one entry after TCRdb re-called the 5' RACE reads with MiXCR. Of 150,000 to 200,000 distinct CDR3 sequences detected, 16% appear once; the ten largest clones hold roughly 1.9%. The sequencing input was PBMCs or a T cell subset sorted from them (not recorded which). The receptors shown here come from an adult woman who had mild COVID-19 (a few samples of this study predate the infection). Cell type and time point are not known. Each CDR3 is given with its conserved first and last residue. A D gene is named only where the DNA matches it firmly. The size of a clone is reported for some rows only, either as once, few or many, or as a class for expanded clones.

V gene	D gene	J gene	clone size	CDR3 DNA	CDR3 protein
TRBV29-1	NA	TRBJ2-3	NA	TGCAGCGTTGAAGGCGGACAACCTTACACAGATACGCAGTATTTT	CSVEGGQPYTDTQYF
TRBV24-1	NA	TRBJ1-2	few	TGTGCCACCAGTGCCTCCTACGGGCAGACTAACTATGGCTACACCTTC	CATSASYGQTNYGYTF
TRBV12-3/TRBV12-4	NA	TRBJ2-1	NA	TGTGCCAGCAGCCCGAGCGATATTGGTCTCAATGAGCAGTTCTTC	CASSPSDIGLNEQFF
TRBV24-1	NA	TRBJ2-5	few	TGTGCCACCAGTGATTCGCGGGCTGGGGAGACCCAGTACTTC	CATSDSRAGETQYF
TRBV20-1	TRBD1	TRBJ1-5	NA	TGCAGTGCTAGAAATCCCGAGGGGGCTGGGTCCCAGCATTTT	CSARNPEGAGSQHF
TRBV5-1	NA	TRBJ2-3	few	TGCGCCAGCAGCTCAGCGACGGGGGTGGGCACAGATACGCAGTATTTT	CASSSATGVGTDTQYF
TRBV5-1	TRBD2	TRBJ2-1	many	TGCGCCAGCAGCCGACCTGCGGGGGGGCCTGGTGAGCAGTTCTTC	CASSRPAGGPGEQFF
TRBV20-1	TRBD2	TRBJ2-1	few	TGCAGTGCTAGTAAGGCTAGCGGGGTCAATGAGCAGTTCTTC	CSASKASGVNEQFF
TRBV20-1	NA	TRBJ1-4	NA	TGCAGTGCTAGAGGGGCAGGGGAAAAACTGTTTTTT	CSARGAGEKLFF
TRBV20-1	TRBD2	TRBJ2-3	NA	TGCAGTGCTAGCCCGATCACGGGACTAGTCGATCCAGATACGCAGTATTTT	CSASPITGLVDPDTQYF
TRBV7-3	NA	TRBJ2-5	few	TGTGCCAGCAGCTTACAGGGCAAAGAGACCCAGTACTTC	CASSLQGKETQYF